This T cell receptor beta chain appears in the sequencing data of a study of blood T cell repertoires in COVID-19. Study-level background: Donors in the United States, Italy and Spain gave samples during acute or convalescent COVID-19.

The participants were between roughly 18 and 100 years old and came from 24 US areas. As handled by the study authors: Nucleated cell number was recorded as an estimate derived from reference gene primer amplification. TCRdb keeps only in-frame clones here, not all; method: immunoSEQ multiplex PCR. That table gives V, J and clone size, and the DNA gave D and trimming. The sample has 250,000 to 300,000 clones, about 90% seen once. Germline V lookup: CDR1 LGHDT, CDR2 YNNKEL (reference sequence). Trimming took off 4 bases at V and 0 bases at J, with 12 bases between the two ends. The CDR3 is 15 amino acids.

The sequencing input was PBMCs or T cells enriched from blood (not recorded which). This chain uses TRBV3-1 (or the pseudogene TRBV3-2) with TRBJ1-1, with no clear D. This clonotype originated in a human donor in a cohort exposed to, infected with or recovered from COVID-19 (not recorded which). The donor label of this sample is uncertain. The DNA of the CDR3 is TGTGCCAGCAGCCGAAACAATCGTATGAACACTGAAGCTTTCTTT. Amino acid sequence: CASSRNNRMNTEAFF.